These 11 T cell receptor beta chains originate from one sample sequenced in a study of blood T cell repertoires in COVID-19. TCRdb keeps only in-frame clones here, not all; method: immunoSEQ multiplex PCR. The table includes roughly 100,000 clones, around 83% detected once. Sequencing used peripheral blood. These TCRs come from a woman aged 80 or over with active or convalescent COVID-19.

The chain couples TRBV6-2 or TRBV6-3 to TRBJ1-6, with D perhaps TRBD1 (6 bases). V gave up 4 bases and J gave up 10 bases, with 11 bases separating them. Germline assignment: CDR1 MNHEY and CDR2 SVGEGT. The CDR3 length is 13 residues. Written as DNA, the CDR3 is TGTGCCAGCAGTTTAACAGGGATGTCACCCCTCCACTTT. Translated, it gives CASSLTGMSPLHF.

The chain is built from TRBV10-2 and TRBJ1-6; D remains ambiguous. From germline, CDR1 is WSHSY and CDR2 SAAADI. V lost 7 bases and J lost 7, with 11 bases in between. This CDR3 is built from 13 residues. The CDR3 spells CASTEGGNSPLHF. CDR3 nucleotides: TGCGCCAGCACGGAGGGAGGCAATTCACCCCTCCACTTT.

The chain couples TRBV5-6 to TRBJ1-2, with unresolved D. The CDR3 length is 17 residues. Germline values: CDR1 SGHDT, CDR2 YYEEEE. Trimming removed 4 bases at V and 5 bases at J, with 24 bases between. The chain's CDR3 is CASSPIPLTRLDYGYTF. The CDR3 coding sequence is TGTGCCAGCAGCCCCATCCCCCTAACTCGACTGGATTATGGCTACACCTTC.

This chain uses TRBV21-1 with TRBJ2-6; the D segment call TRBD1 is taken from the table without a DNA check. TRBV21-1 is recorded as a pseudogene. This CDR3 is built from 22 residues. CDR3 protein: CASSKALGLRDRGPSGANVLTF. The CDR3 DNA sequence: TGTGCCAGCAGCAAAGCCTTAGGTCTACGGGACAGGGGGCCGTCTGGGGCCAACGTCCTGACTTTC.

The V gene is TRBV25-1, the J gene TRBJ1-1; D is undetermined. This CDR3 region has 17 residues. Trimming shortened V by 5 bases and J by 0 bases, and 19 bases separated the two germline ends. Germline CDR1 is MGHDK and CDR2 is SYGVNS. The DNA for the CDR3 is TGTGCCAGCAGTCCTTGGTCAGGAACTAGCATGAACACTGAAGCTTTCTTT. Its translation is CASSPWSGTSMNTEAFF.

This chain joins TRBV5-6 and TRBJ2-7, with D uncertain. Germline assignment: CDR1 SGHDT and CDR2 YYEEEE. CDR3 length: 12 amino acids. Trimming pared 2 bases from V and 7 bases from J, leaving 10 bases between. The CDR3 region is CASSFSLREQYF. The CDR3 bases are TGTGCCAGCAGCTTTTCGCTCCGGGAGCAGTACTTC.

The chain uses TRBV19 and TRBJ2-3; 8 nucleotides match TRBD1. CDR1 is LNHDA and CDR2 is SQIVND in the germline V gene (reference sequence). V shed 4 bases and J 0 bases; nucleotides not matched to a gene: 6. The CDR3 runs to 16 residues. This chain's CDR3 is CASSSLQGVSTDTQYF. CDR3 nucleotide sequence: TGTGCCAGTAGTAGTTTACAGGGGGTTAGCACAGATACGCAGTATTTT.

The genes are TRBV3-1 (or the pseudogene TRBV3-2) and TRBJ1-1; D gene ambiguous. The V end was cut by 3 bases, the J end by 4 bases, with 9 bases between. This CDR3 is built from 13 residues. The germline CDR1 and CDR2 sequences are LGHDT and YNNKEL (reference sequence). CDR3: CASSQRDSTEAFF. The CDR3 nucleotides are TGTGCCAGCAGCCAGAGAGACTCCACTGAAGCTTTCTTT.

The CDR3 here is CASSFGGGRYNEQFF. The CDR3 bases are TGCGCCAGCAGCTTCGGGGGGGGCCGATACAATGAGCAGTTCTTC. The V gene is TRBV5-1, the J gene TRBJ2-1; TRBD2 agrees at 8 bases. With 2 bases clipped from V and 4 bases from J, the junction kept 5 bases outside the gene matches. This CDR3 contains 15 residues. Germline CDR1 and CDR2: SGHRS and YFSETQ.

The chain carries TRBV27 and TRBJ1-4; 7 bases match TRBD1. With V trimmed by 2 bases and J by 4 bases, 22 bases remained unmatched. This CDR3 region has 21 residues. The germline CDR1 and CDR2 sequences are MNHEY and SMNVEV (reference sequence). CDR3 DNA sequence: TGTGCCAGCAGTTTAAGAGGATATGAATTCCGGGAGGGACAGTATAATGAAAAACTGTTTTTT. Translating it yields CASSLRGYEFREGQYNEKLFF. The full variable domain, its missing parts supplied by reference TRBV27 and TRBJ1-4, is EAQVTQNPRYLITVTGKKLTVTCSQNMNHEYMSWYRQDPGLGLRQIYYSMNVEVTDKGDVPEGYKVSRKEKRNFPLILESPSPNQTSLYFCASSLRGYEFREGQYNEKLFFGSGTQLSVL.

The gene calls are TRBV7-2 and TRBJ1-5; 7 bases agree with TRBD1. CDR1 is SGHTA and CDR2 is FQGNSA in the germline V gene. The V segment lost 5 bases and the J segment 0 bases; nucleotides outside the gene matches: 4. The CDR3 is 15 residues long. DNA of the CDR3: TGTGCCAGCAGCGCTGACAGGGATAGCAATCAGCCCCAGCATTTT. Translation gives CASSADRDSNQPQHF.